This T cell receptor beta chain was identified in a study of blood T cells in healthy people across ages. Study results and limitations: Both higher diversity and more naive CD4+ cells marked long-lived donors when set against aged donors.

Primers used in a second PCR of roughly 7 to 12 cycles were a sample-barcoded 5' primer and a J-beta primer mix. TCRdb re-called the 5' RACE reads through MiXCR, storing one row per CDR3 protein. This table holds about 970,000 distinct CDR3 sequences, roughly half found once. In germline, CDR1 is MNHNS, CDR2 SASEGT. The V gene lost 6 bases and the J gene lost 3 bases, with 18 bases spanning the gap. The CDR3 is 15 amino acids. Sample donors were healthy Caucasian individuals that came from Russia, aged roughly 6 to 100. Roughly 10 milliliters of peripheral blood were drawn from each donor. Comments on this clonotype: Its specificity is unknown.

The receptor comes from a woman aged 55-69 years in good health. Material: blood. This chain uses TRBV6-1 with TRBJ2-7, with D tentatively TRBD1 (6 bases). The CDR3 is CASRPTGQFVYEQYF. The CDR3 bases are TGTGCCAGCAGACCTACAGGACAGTTTGTCTACGAGCAGTACTTC.